This passage covers 27 T cell receptor beta chains from one sample sequenced in a study of T cell responses to AZD1222 COVID-19 vaccine. TCRdb's table, derived via immunoSEQ multiplex PCR, lists solely in-frame clones and lacks some. This table holds over 55,000 clones, roughly 80% found once. Sequenced material: peripheral blood, taken 28 days after the second AZD1222 dose. The receptors shown here come from an adult who received the AZD1222 COVID-19 vaccine.

The chain couples TRBV28 to TRBJ1-5; TRBD1 might be the D (5 bases). Germline V gives CDR1 MDHEN, CDR2 SYDVKM. The V and J ends lost 5 bases and 7 bases respectively, with 12 bases between them. This CDR3 is 13 amino acids long. The CDR3 spells CASSQGIWQPQHF. CDR3 in DNA: TGTGCCAGCAGTCAGGGTATTTGGCAGCCCCAGCATTTT.

V and J are TRBV4-2 and TRBJ1-5; TRBD1 is a possible D gene (5 bases). The CDR3 has 15 amino acids. Trimming left V 1 base short and J 5 bases short, with 12 bases between. The germline V gene encodes CDR1 LGHNA and CDR2 YNFKEQ. The CDR3 region has the DNA TGTGCCAGCAGCCAAGCCGGCAGGGCCGATCAGCCCCAGCATTTT. It is translated as CASSQAGRADQPQHF.

The V and J genes are TRBV18 and TRBJ2-6; D unclear. The germline gives CDR1 KGHSH, CDR2 LQKENI. The V gene lost 3 bases and the J gene lost 2 bases, with 8 bases spanning the gap. This CDR3 spans 15 amino acids. This CDR3 is CASSPRGTGANVLTF. The CDR3 nucleotides read TGTGCCAGCTCACCGAGAGGCACTGGGGCCAACGTCCTGACTTTC.

This chain links TRBV5-5 with TRBJ2-6; 7 nucleotides match TRBD1. V was clipped by 4 bases and J by 12 bases; unmatched bases: 13. Germline V gives CDR1 SGHKS, CDR2 YYEKEE (reference sequence). The CDR3 covers 15 residues. CDR3: CASSAPAGTEAVLTF. The CDR3 coding sequence is TGTGCCAGCAGCGCACCCGCCGGGACAGAAGCCGTCCTGACTTTC.

The chain links TRBV10-3 to TRBJ1-4; D call uncertain. This CDR3 region has 15 residues. Germline loops: CDR1 ENHRY, CDR2 SYGVKD. V was cut by 7 bases and J by 6 bases, with 18 bases left in between. CDR3 sequence: CAIKPSPGDYEKLFF. CDR3 nucleotide sequence: TGTGCCATCAAGCCCAGCCCGGGAGACTATGAAAAACTGTTTTTT.

This rearrangement joins TRBV5-1 to TRBJ1-6, with D unresolved. Trimming shortened V by 1 base and J by 5 bases, and 13 bases separated the two germline ends. Per the germline V gene, CDR1 is SGHRS and CDR2 is YFSETQ. This CDR3 has 16 amino acids. Here the CDR3 reads CASSLSGAGDNSPLHF. The CDR3 DNA reads as TGCGCCAGCAGCTTGTCTGGAGCCGGAGATAATTCACCCCTCCACTTT.

The chain carries TRBV18 and TRBJ1-1; D perhaps matches TRBD1 (5 bases). Trimming shortened V by 4 bases and J by 1 base, and 16 bases separated the two germline ends. Germline V lookup: CDR1 KGHSH, CDR2 LQKENI. The CDR3 totals 16 residues. The CDR3 DNA reads as TGTGCCAGCTCACTATCATATGGGACGGCGAACACTGAAGCTTTCTTT. Protein product: CASSLSYGTANTEAFF.

This clone has just a few counts. The CDR3 nucleotides are TGCGCCAGCAGCTGGGAGGGCCCCGACTCACCCCTCCACTTT. Translated: CASSWEGPDSPLHF. The V call is TRBV5-1, the J call TRBJ1-6; D is unresolved. The germline V gene encodes CDR1 SGHRS and CDR2 YFSETQ. There are 14 residues in the CDR3. V was cut by 3 bases and J by 10 bases, with 14 bases left in between.

This chain's CDR3 is CASSLQGGYGYTF. The CDR3 region has the DNA TGTGCCAGCAGCTTACAGGGCGGGTATGGCTACACCTTC. This rearrangement joins TRBV5-6 to TRBJ1-2; a weak D match, TRBD1 (6 bases). With 2 bases removed from V and 5 bases from J, the gap between germline ends came to 10 bases. This CDR3 contains 13 residues. Per germline, CDR1 SGHDT and CDR2 YYEEEE.

This rearrangement joins TRBV7-2 to TRBJ2-5; D is unresolved. This CDR3 has 13 residues. Germline values: CDR1 SGHTA, CDR2 FQGNSA. V was cut by 0 bases and J by 2 bases, with 4 bases left in between. CDR3 protein: CASSLAQQETQYF. CDR3 nucleotide sequence: TGTGCCAGCAGCTTAGCGCAGCAAGAGACCCAGTACTTC.

This chain uses TRBV5-1 with TRBJ1-2; 11 nucleotides agree with TRBD1. Per the germline V gene, CDR1 is SGHRS and CDR2 is YFSETQ. The CDR3 is made up of 14 amino acids. V dropped 4 bases and J dropped 6; count of bases not matched to a gene: 5. Here the CDR3 DNA reads TGCGCCAGCAGCGGACAGGGGGCAGAAAATGGCTACACCTTC. Translating gives CASSGQGAENGYTF.

Written as DNA, the CDR3 is TGCAGTGCTAGTGCGGACAGCTATGGCAATCAGCCCCAGCATTTT. Amino acid sequence: CSASADSYGNQPQHF. The gene calls are TRBV20-1 and TRBJ1-5; maybe TRBD1 (6 bases). The V end lost 3 bases, the J end lost 2 bases, and 14 bases lay between the germline ends. From germline, CDR1 is DFQATT and CDR2 SNEGSKA (reference sequence). This CDR3 contains 15 residues.

The V call is TRBV7-8, the J call TRBJ1-4, with D perhaps matching TRBD1 (5 bases). Per germline, CDR1 SGHVS and CDR2 FQNEAQ. Trimming shortened V by 1 base and J by 2 bases, and 8 bases separated the two germline ends. CDR3 length: 15 residues. This chain's CDR3 is CASSLGWGTNEKLFF. The CDR3 bases are TGTGCCAGCAGCTTAGGTTGGGGGACTAATGAAAAACTGTTTTTT.

V and J are TRBV11-3 and TRBJ1-1; D unresolved. From germline, CDR1 is SGHNT and CDR2 YENEEA. The ends were cut back, 0 bases at V and 3 bases at J, with 5 bases in the middle. The length of the CDR3 is 13 residues. The CDR3 DNA follows: TGTGCCAGCAGCTTAGATCCCTACACTGAAGCTTTCTTT. This gives the protein CASSLDPYTEAFF.

This clone was seen just once. CDR3 sequence: CSYRGSNTGELFF. DNA of the CDR3: TGCAGCTACAGGGGATCGAACACCGGGGAGCTGTTTTTT. V gene TRBV29-1 combines with J gene TRBJ2-2; 7 nucleotides match TRBD1. This CDR3 spans 13 amino acids. V lost 8 bases, J lost 0 bases, and 3 bases stayed unmatched. The germline CDR1 and CDR2 sequences are SQVTM and ANQGSEA.

This clone was counted only a few times. The chain recombines TRBV18 with TRBJ1-2; D gene ambiguous. The CDR3 covers 13 residues. Per the germline V gene, CDR1 is KGHSH and CDR2 is LQKENI. The ends were cut back, 3 bases at V and 1 base at J, with 6 bases in the middle. CDR3 nucleotides: TGTGCCAGCTCACCCCCAGGTAACTATGGCTACACCTTC. Translating it yields CASSPPGNYGYTF.

V usage is TRBV24-1 and J usage is TRBJ1-5, with unresolved D. The length of the CDR3 is 20 residues. V was trimmed by 0 bases and J by 1 base, leaving 21 bases between them. CDR1 KGHDR and CDR2 SFDVKD come from the germline V gene. CDR3 in amino acids: CATSDLQGAGSQESNQPQHF. DNA for the CDR3: TGTGCCACCAGTGATTTGCAAGGAGCAGGATCCCAAGAGAGCAATCAGCCCCAGCATTTT.

The V call is TRBV18, the J call TRBJ1-1; 7 bases fit TRBD1. This CDR3 has 15 amino acids. CDR1 KGHSH and CDR2 LQKENI come from the germline V gene. The V and J ends lost 2 bases and 4 bases, in that order; junction bases with no gene match: 7. DNA for the CDR3: TGTGCCAGCTCACCAAGAGGAGGGGGCAGCACTGAAGCTTTCTTT. It encodes CASSPRGGGSTEAFF.

This clone was counted between two and nine times. This sequence joins TRBV9 and TRBJ2-3; TRBD1 agrees at 7 bases. V lost 0 bases to trimming and J lost 5 bases; unmatched junction nucleotides: 3. The length of the CDR3 is 14 residues. Germline CDR1 SGDLS, CDR2 YYNGEE. CDR3 sequence: CASSVGPGGDTQYF. In DNA, the CDR3 is TGTGCCAGCAGCGTAGGGCCAGGGGGAGATACGCAGTATTTT.

This clone is classed as medium-sized (0.01 to 0.1%). This sequence joins TRBV29-1 and TRBJ1-2; 8 bases line up with TRBD1. Per the germline V gene, CDR1 is SQVTM and CDR2 is ANQGSEA. Trimming removed 4 bases from V and 6 bases from J; junction bases left unmatched: 7. The CDR3 is 13 residues long. CDR3 in DNA: TGCAGCGTTGTTTACCCAGGGGGCAATGGCTACACCTTC. Translation: CSVVYPGGNGYTF.

The chain couples TRBV24-1 to TRBJ1-1; 9 bases line up with TRBD1. V trimming: 6 bases; J trimming: 7 bases; junction bases outside the gene matches: 14. Germline V lookup: CDR1 KGHDR, CDR2 SFDVKD. The CDR3 extends over 16 amino acids. The CDR3 DNA is TGTGCCACCAGTAAGTCACAGGGGGCGAGGTCCGGTGAAGCTTTCTTT. The encoded protein is CATSKSQGARSGEAFF.

The rearrangement uses TRBV30 and TRBJ1-1; 8 bases are shared with TRBD1. V was clipped by 0 bases and J by 3 bases; unmatched bases: 0. Germline CDR1 and CDR2: GTSNPN and SVGIG (reference sequence). The CDR3 runs 13 residues. CDR3 sequence: CAWSVQGDTEAFF. The CDR3 DNA is TGTGCCTGGAGTGTACAGGGGGACACTGAAGCTTTCTTT.

This clone was detected only a few times. The gene calls are TRBV28 and TRBJ1-5, with TRBD1 matching 8 bases. The CDR3 covers 16 residues. With V trimmed by 1 base and J by 2 bases, 4 bases remained unmatched. From germline, CDR1 is MDHEN and CDR2 SYDVKM. CDR3 nucleotides: TGTGCCAGCAGTTTATCGGGGGGACAGGGCAATCAGCCCCAGCATTTT. Translating gives CASSLSGGQGNQPQHF.

The genes are TRBV12-3 or TRBV12-4 and TRBJ2-7, with 8 positions matching TRBD2. Trimming took 4 bases from V and 6 from J; bases not matched to a gene: 2. The CDR3 runs to 12 residues. Here the CDR3 DNA reads TGTGCCAGCAGTTGGAGCGGGGGCGAGCAGTACTTC. Translation gives CASSWSGGEQYF.

The chain couples TRBV21-1 to TRBJ1-5. TRBV21-1 is assigned pseudogene status. There are 19 residues in the CDR3. CDR3 protein: CASSKGKEGVTLFNQPQHF. CDR3 DNA: TGTGCCAGCAGCAAAGGTAAGGAGGGAGTCACGCTATTTAATCAGCCCCAGCATTTT.

This clone was detected a few times. The chain carries TRBV7-2 and TRBJ1-2; D unresolved. Per the germline V gene, CDR1 is SGHTA and CDR2 is FQGNSA. The CDR3 spans 13 residues. The V end lost 5 bases, the J end lost 0 bases, and 7 bases lay between the germline ends. The CDR3 here is CASSPHSNYGYTF. CDR3 bases: TGTGCCAGCAGCCCCCACTCTAACTATGGCTACACCTTC.

V and J are TRBV2 and TRBJ1-5; 8 nucleotides agree with TRBD1. The CDR3 is 15 amino acids. Per the germline V gene, CDR1 is SNHLY and CDR2 is FYNNEI. Trimming at V came to 6 bases and at J to 6 bases, leaving 10 bases not matched to a gene. The CDR3 nucleotides read TGTGCCAGCAGCCTCGGACAGGGCATGGGTCAGCCCCAGCATTTT. Protein: CASSLGQGMGQPQHF.